Below are 24 T cell receptor beta chains sequenced from a single sample in a study of human T cells and chemical hapten exposure. One entry per CDR3 protein, called by TCRdb with MiXCR from the RACE reads. Found here are 150,000 to 200,000 distinct CDR3 sequences, about 27% of them singletons; the top ten hold around 1.9%. Time point reported: patch test 3, about 24 weeks after DPC sensitization. Noted treatment: therapeutic diphenylcyclopropenone sensitization with weekly scalp DPC. Sample: whole blood, taken in connection with sensitization to the hapten diphenylcyclopropenone (DPC). These receptors came from a woman under 30 with alopecia areata. Some clones in this sample may be carry-over from other donors' samples.

The chain joins TRBV9 to TRBJ1-2; unclear D gene. Trimming removed 4 bases from V and 4 bases from J, with 8 bases in between. CDR3 length equals 12 residues. The germline CDR1 and CDR2 sequences are SGDLS and YYNGEE. CDR3 DNA: TGTGCCAGCAGCTTGAGGGCCTATGGCTACACCTTC. Its protein product is CASSLRAYGYTF.

The chain joins TRBV30 to TRBJ1-1; the D is unclear. The V gene's germline CDR1 is GTSNPN and CDR2 SVGIG (reference sequence). V was pared by 3 bases and J by 5 bases, with 7 bases between. The CDR3 has 11 amino acids. The CDR3 nucleotides are TGTGCCTGGAGGGGTTTTACTGAAGCTTTCTTT. It is translated as CAWRGFTEAFF.

In this sample, this clonotype turned up once. The chain combines TRBV21-1 with TRBJ2-7; the D call in the table, TRBD1, was not verified against the DNA. TRBV21-1 is tagged as a pseudogene. The CDR3 length is 17 residues. The CDR3 sequence: CASSPRRDRERTYEQYF. In DNA form, the CDR3 reads TGTGCCAGCAGCCCCCGACGGGACAGGGAACGAACCTACGAGCAGTACTTC.

In its sample, this clonotype was seen a few times. The chain has TRBV9 and TRBJ1-2, with a possible D match to TRBD1 (5 bases). Germline assignment: CDR1 SGDLS and CDR2 YYNGEE. V shed 2 bases and J shed 1 base, with 15 bases lying between them. The CDR3 length is 16 residues. In nucleotides, the CDR3 is TGTGCCAGCAGCGTGGAGGGGACGTCTGATAACTATGGCTACACCTTC. Its protein is CASSVEGTSDNYGYTF.

This clonotype was counted a few times. The CDR3 coding sequence is TGCAGTGCTAGAGATTTCATCCTCGGGGAAAAACTGTTTTTT. Its protein product is CSARDFILGEKLFF. The chain carries TRBV20-1 and TRBJ1-4; D is undetermined. CDR1 DFQATT and CDR2 SNEGSKA come from the germline V gene (reference sequence). V shed 0 bases and J shed 8 bases, with 13 bases lying between them. The CDR3 has 14 amino acids.

This clonotype has only a few counts. The genes are TRBV28 and TRBJ2-1; 7 nucleotides agree with TRBD1. The CDR3 length is 13 residues. Trimming took 4 bases from V and 11 from J; bases not matched to a gene: 8. Germline CDR1 reads MDHEN; CDR2 reads SYDVKM. The CDR3 DNA follows: TGTGCCAGCAGTTCCCTGGACAGGCCGAAGCAGTTCTTC. It specifies CASSSLDRPKQFF.

The table lists this clonotype with a few counts. CDR3 sequence (DNA): TGTGCCTGGGGGGGGTACGAGCAGTACTTC. This sequence encodes CAWGGYEQYF. The V call is TRBV30, the J call TRBJ2-7, with a tentative D call TRBD2 (6 bases). The germline V gene has CDR1 GTSNPN and CDR2 SVGIG (reference sequence). Deletions cut 5 bases from V and 4 bases from J, with 6 bases between. This CDR3 has 10 amino acids.

The chain links TRBV4-1 to TRBJ2-7; D is possibly TRBD2 (5 bases). This CDR3 spans 14 amino acids. V gave up 2 bases and J gave up 7 bases, with 15 bases separating them. Germline CDR1 MGHRA, CDR2 YSYEKL. Here the CDR3 reads CASSQKRASGEQYF. In nucleotides, the CDR3 is TGCGCCAGCAGCCAAAAGAGGGCTTCGGGAGAGCAGTACTTC.

The gene calls are TRBV11-2 and TRBJ2-4; tentatively, D is TRBD1 or TRBD2 (6 bases each). Germline loops: CDR1 SGHAT, CDR2 FQNNGV. The CDR3 sequence is 14 residues long. V shed 4 bases and J shed 8 bases, with 15 bases lying between them. The CDR3 nucleotides are TGTGCCAGCAGCTGGGGGGCTACACGGGACATTCAGTACTTC. Its translation: CASSWGATRDIQYF.

This clonotype appeared a few times. J is TRBJ2-2 and V is TRBV6-5, with TRBD2 identical over 7 bases. The J segment lost 4 bases and the V segment lost 4 bases, leaving 3 bases of the junction unmatched. Germline-derived CDR1 and CDR2 are MNHEY and SVGAGI. The CDR3 covers 14 residues. The CDR3 region has the DNA TGTGCCAGCAGTTGGGAGGGCTTCACCGGGGAGCTGTTTTTT. Residues: CASSWEGFTGELFF.

The chain carries TRBV4-2 and TRBJ2-4, with D unresolved. Trimming pared 0 bases from V and 4 bases from J, leaving 13 bases between. Germline-derived CDR1 and CDR2 are LGHNA and YNFKEQ. The CDR3 length is 16 residues. Written as DNA, the CDR3 is TGTGCCAGCAGCCAAGATTCGGTTCAGGAGAAAAACATTCAGTACTTC. As protein: CASSQDSVQEKNIQYF.

The chain is built from TRBV5-1 and TRBJ2-1; maybe TRBD1 (6 bases). V dropped 0 bases and J dropped 9 bases, with 16 bases sitting between them. The CDR3 loop spans 15 amino acids. Germline V gene data show CDR1 as SGHRS and CDR2 as YFSETQ. CDR3 loop: CASSLGQGSWSEQFF. CDR3 nucleotides: TGCGCCAGCAGCTTGGGGCAGGGGTCATGGAGTGAGCAGTTCTTC.

This clonotype was counted between two and nine times. This chain links TRBV5-1 with TRBJ2-3; D is unresolved. Germline CDR1 and CDR2: SGHRS and YFSETQ. The CDR3 consists of 14 residues. V was pared by 5 bases and J by 0 bases, with 10 bases between. The CDR3 is CASRAVHSTDTQYF. CDR3 coding DNA: TGCGCCAGCAGGGCAGTTCATAGCACAGATACGCAGTATTTT.

This clonotype was seen a few times. The rearrangement uses TRBV19 and TRBJ1-5; 9 nucleotides align to TRBD1. V trimming: 3 bases; J trimming: 5 bases; junction bases outside the gene matches: 8. The CDR3 loop spans 16 amino acids. The germline gives CDR1 LNHDA, CDR2 SQIVND (reference sequence). CDR3 amino acids: CASSITGTGLYQPQHF. The CDR3 nucleotides read TGTGCCAGTAGTATTACCGGGACAGGGCTTTATCAGCCCCAGCATTTT. The complete variable domain, with remaining parts taken from reference TRBV19 and TRBJ1-5, reads DGGITQSPKYLFRKEGQNVTLSCEQNLNHDAMYWYRQDPGQGLRLIYYSQIVNDFQKGDIAEGYSVSREKKESFPLTVTSAQKNPTAFYLCASSITGTGLYQPQHFGDGTRLSIL.

J is TRBJ2-1 and V is TRBV4-1; no definite D call. V was shortened by 1 base and J by 7 bases, with 14 bases between the two germline ends. The CDR3 is 15 amino acids. Germline assignment: CDR1 MGHRA and CDR2 YSYEKL. The CDR3 nucleotides read TGCGCCAGCAGCCAAGGGGAAGGGTTGCGTAATGAGCAGTTCTTC. Translated, it gives CASSQGEGLRNEQFF.

The sample holds a few counts of this clonotype. This rearrangement joins TRBV12-3 or TRBV12-4 to TRBJ2-7; TRBD2 matches at 10 bases. The CDR3 is 16 amino acids. V lost 1 base and J lost 1; bases outside the gene matches: 4. The CDR3 protein is CASSLEVAGGSYEQYF. The CDR3 nucleotides read TGTGCCAGCAGTTTAGAGGTAGCGGGAGGTTCCTACGAGCAGTACTTC.

This clonotype was recorded once. The chain recombines TRBV4-1 with TRBJ2-4; D possibly matches TRBD1 or TRBD2 (6 bases each). The V and J ends lost 3 bases and 3 bases respectively, with 21 bases between them. Germline assignment: CDR1 MGHRA and CDR2 YSYEKL. This CDR3 has 18 residues. In DNA form, the CDR3 reads TGCGCCAGCAGCCACCCCCAGGGGCGGGGTAGGGGCAAAAACATTCAGTACTTC. Translating gives CASSHPQGRGRGKNIQYF.

The chain uses TRBV12-3 or TRBV12-4 and TRBJ2-1; D is perhaps TRBD2 (6 bases). The ends were cut back, 7 bases at V and 6 bases at J, with 16 bases in the middle. The length of the CDR3 is 14 residues. CDR3 amino acids: CASKIPGVPNEQFF. In DNA form, the CDR3 reads TGTGCCAGCAAGATACCGGGGGTACCCAATGAGCAGTTCTTC.

There are a few counts of this clonotype. This chain connects TRBV4-2 to TRBJ2-7; TRBD2 matches 11 bases. V lost 3 bases to trimming and J lost 3 bases; unmatched junction nucleotides: 4. The CDR3 covers 15 residues. The germline V gene encodes CDR1 LGHNA and CDR2 YNFKEQ. CDR3 in DNA: TGTGCCAGCAGCCAGTCCGGGACTAGCGGCTACGAGCAGTACTTC. This encodes CASSQSGTSGYEQYF.

This clonotype turned up a few times. The gene calls are TRBV20-1 and TRBJ1-1, with 7 bases aligning to TRBD1. The CDR3 extends over 15 amino acids. Germline loops: CDR1 DFQATT, CDR2 SNEGSKA (reference sequence). Trimming took 3 bases from V and 1 from J; bases not matched to a gene: 8. CDR3 residues: CSASPRQGTNTEAFF. CDR3 bases: TGCAGTGCTAGCCCCAGACAGGGCACGAACACTGAAGCTTTCTTT.

This chain connects TRBV7-3 to TRBJ1-2; D is perhaps TRBD1 (6 bases). This CDR3 region has 14 residues. V lost 5 bases to trimming and J lost 4 bases, with 14 bases between them. Germline values: CDR1 SGHTA, CDR2 FQGTGA. The CDR3 sequence is CASSASTGLYGYTF. The CDR3 bases are TGTGCCAGCAGCGCGTCTACAGGGCTCTATGGCTACACCTTC.

This clonotype was counted only a few times. The rearrangement joins TRBV7-4 to TRBJ2-7, with a possible D match to TRBD1 (6 bases). Between the trimmed V and J ends, which lost 4 bases and 3 bases, there was a span of 19 bases. The germline CDR1 and CDR2 sequences are SGHVT and SQSDAQ. This CDR3 is built from 16 residues. CDR3 sequence reads: CASSCSGGNRDYEQYF. In DNA, the CDR3 is TGTGCCAGCAGCTGTTCTGGGGGCAACAGGGACTACGAGCAGTACTTC.

Only a few counts were recorded for this clonotype. The chain joins TRBV5-1 to TRBJ1-5; D gene ambiguous. The CDR3 is 15 residues long. Germline CDR1 SGHRS, CDR2 YFSETQ. V was trimmed by 3 bases and J by 0 bases, leaving 10 bases between them. The CDR3 here is CASSSDGDSNQPQHF. The CDR3 bases are TGCGCCAGCAGCTCCGACGGTGATAGCAATCAGCCCCAGCATTTT.

The chain recombines TRBV20-1 with TRBJ1-4, with 8 bases matching TRBD1. The CDR3 consists of 14 residues. The J segment lost 6 bases and the V segment lost 4 bases, leaving 7 bases of the junction unmatched. Germline CDR1 DFQATT, CDR2 SNEGSKA (reference sequence). This chain's CDR3 is CSATWTGPDEKLFF. For the CDR3, the DNA is TGCAGTGCTACCTGGACAGGGCCTGATGAAAAACTGTTTTTT.